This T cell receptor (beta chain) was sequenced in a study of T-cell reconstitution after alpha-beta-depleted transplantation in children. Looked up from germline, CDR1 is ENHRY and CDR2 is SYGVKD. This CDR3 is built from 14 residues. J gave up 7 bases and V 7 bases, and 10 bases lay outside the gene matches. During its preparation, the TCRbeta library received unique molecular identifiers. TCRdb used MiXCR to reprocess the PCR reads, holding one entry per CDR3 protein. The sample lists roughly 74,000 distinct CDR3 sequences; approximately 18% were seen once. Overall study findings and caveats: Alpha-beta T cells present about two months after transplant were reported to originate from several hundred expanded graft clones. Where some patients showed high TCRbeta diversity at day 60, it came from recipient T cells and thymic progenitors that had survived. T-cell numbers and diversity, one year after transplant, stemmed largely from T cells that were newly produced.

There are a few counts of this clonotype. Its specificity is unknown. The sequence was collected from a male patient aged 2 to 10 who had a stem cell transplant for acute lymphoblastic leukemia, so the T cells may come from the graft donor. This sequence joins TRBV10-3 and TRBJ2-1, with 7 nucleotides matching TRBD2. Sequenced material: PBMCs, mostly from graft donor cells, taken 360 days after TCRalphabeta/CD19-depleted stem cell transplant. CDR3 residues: CAINQRDGGNEQFF. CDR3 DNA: TGTGCCATCAATCAGCGGGATGGGGGAAATGAGCAGTTCTTC.